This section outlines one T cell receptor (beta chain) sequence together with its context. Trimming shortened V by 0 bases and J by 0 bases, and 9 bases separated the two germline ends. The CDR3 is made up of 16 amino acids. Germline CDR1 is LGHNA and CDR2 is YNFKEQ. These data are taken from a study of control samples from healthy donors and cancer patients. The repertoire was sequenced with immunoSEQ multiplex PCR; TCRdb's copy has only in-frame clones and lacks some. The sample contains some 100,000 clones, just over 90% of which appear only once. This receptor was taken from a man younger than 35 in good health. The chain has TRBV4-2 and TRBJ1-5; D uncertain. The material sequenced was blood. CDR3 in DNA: TGTGCCAGCAGCCAAGATGCGGCAAATAGCAATCAGCCCCAGCATTTT. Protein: CASSQDAANSNQPQHF.